The T cell receptor (beta chain) described here comes from a study of tumor-infiltrating lymphocytes in localized non-small cell lung cancer. Findings of the study overall: IM1 and IM2 tumors showed no difference in T-cell fraction.

Only in-frame clones appear in the TCRdb table, and some are missing; sequencing was by immunoSEQ multiplex PCR. The data show 9,000 to 15,000 clones, just over 65% seen once. As concerns this clone: The antigen is undetermined.

The sequenced sample was uninvolved lung tissue not adjacent to the tumor. This receptor was taken from a human donor with non-small cell lung cancer.

For the CDR3, the DNA is TGTGCCAGCAGTTTCCCTTGGGACAGCCATGGCTACACCTTC. This gives the protein CASSFPWDSHGYTF. This rearrangement joins TRBV28 to TRBJ1-2; 7 bases line up with TRBD1. The V gene's germline CDR1 is MDHEN and CDR2 SYDVKM. The V gene end was trimmed by 3 bases and the J gene end by 6 bases; junction bases not matched to a gene: 7. CDR3 length: 14 amino acids.